This T cell receptor (beta chain) was sequenced for a study of blood T cell repertoires in COVID-19. The CDR3 extends over 14 amino acids. Trimming took 4 bases from V and 5 from J; bases not matched to a gene: 6. Looked up from germline, CDR1 is GTSNPN and CDR2 is SVGIG (reference sequence). This table comes from immunoSEQ multiplex PCR, and its TCRdb copy is limited to in-frame clones, with some not included. The data contain some 200,000 clones, approximately 79% of them singletons. Participants were aged about 18 to 100 years from 20 to 30 US areas. The origin of this receptor is a woman aged 55 to 70 with acute COVID-19. The chain carries TRBV30 and TRBJ2-5; 11 bases map to TRBD1. The material sequenced was PBMCs or T cells enriched from blood (not recorded which). The CDR3 bases are TGTGCCTGGACTAGGACAGGGGGCGTGGAGACCCAGTACTTC. Its protein is CAWTRTGGVETQYF.